One T cell receptor (beta chain) is described in this entry. Its antigen is not identified. Primers used in a second PCR of roughly 6 to 12 cycles were a sample-barcoded 5' primer and a J-beta primer mix. From the 5' RACE reads, TCRdb called clonotypes with MiXCR, one entry per CDR3 protein. The data hold around 800,000 distinct CDR3 sequences, with roughly 25% observed a single time. This sample was included in a study of blood T cells in healthy people across ages. General study points: With naive T cell percentage, TCR beta diversity showed a strong correlation.

Trimming pared 5 bases from V and 0 bases from J, leaving 10 bases between. Germline CDR1 reads DFQATT; CDR2 reads SNEGSKA (reference sequence). This CDR3 comprises 13 residues. This sample was shared with a second study, whose subject was T cells of mothers and their children. From that report: Nobody spotted any persistent microchimeric T cell clones.

J is TRBJ1-1 and V is TRBV20-1, with D possibly TRBD1 on 5 matching bases. The specimen was blood. The sequence derives from a boy between 5 and 17 years old in good health. CDR3 nucleotide sequence: TGCAGTGCTCGGGACTTAATGAACACTGAAGCTTTCTTT. It yields the protein CSARDLMNTEAFF.